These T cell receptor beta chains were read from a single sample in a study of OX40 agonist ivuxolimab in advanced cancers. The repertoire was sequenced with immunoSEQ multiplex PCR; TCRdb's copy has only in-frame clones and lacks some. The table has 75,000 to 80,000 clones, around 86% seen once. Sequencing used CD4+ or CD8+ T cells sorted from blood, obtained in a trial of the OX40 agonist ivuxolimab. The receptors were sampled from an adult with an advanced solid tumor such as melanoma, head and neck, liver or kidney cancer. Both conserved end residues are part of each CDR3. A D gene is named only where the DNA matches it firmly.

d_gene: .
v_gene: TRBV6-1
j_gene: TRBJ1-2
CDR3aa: CASSDGLGDGYTF

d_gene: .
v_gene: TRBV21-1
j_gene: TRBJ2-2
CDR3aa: CARVTGWANTGELFF

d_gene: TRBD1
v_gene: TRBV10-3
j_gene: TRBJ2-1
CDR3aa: CAIMGDRGYNEQFF

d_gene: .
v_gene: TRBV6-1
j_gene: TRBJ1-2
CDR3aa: CASRISIGYGYTF

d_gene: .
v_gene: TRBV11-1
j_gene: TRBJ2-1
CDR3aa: CASSRDFEQFF

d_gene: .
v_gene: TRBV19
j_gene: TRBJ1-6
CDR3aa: CASSMTAINAYNSPLHF

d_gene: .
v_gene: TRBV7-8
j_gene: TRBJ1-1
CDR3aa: CASSLWSGNTEAFF

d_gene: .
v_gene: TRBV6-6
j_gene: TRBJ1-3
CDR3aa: CASSINGGGNTIYF

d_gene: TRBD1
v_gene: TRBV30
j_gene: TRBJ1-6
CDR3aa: CAWSAWRGTGKNSPLHF

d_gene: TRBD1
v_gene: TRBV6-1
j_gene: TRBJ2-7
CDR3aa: CASGQGAAYEQYF

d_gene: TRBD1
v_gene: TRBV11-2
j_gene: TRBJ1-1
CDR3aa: CASSLGGQGRLRSTEAFF

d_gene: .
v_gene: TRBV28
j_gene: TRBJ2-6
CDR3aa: CASRGAGANVLTF

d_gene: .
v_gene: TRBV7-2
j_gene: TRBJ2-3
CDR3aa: CASSLRGGGTDTQYF

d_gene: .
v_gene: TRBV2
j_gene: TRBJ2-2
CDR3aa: CASSDRGLGTGELFF

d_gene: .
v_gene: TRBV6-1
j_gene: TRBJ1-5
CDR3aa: CASSEAGGRAQHF

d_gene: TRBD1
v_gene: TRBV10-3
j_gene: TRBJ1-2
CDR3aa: CAISRQGADYGYTF

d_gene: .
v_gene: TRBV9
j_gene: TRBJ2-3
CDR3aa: CASSVDWLDGTDTQYF

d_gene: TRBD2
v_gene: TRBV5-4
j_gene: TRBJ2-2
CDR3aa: CASSFPAGGLTGELFF

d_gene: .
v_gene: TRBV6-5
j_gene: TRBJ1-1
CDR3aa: CASSLNGEAFF

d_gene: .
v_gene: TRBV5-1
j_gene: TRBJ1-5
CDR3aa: CASSPKSGDQPQHF

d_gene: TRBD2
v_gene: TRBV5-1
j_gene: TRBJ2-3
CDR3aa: CASRTSGGTDTQYF

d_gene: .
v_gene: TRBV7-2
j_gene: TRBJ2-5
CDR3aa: CASRLRGGRIQETQYF

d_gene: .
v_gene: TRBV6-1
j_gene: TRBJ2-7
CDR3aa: CASTRTEIEQYF

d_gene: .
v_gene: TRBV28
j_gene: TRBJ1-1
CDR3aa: CASRTGGAHTEAFF